This TCR beta chain was observed in a study of beta chain features in type 1 diabetes. Study information: Sorted cells examined across all samples numbered 85 million to 130 million.

CD45RO/CCR7/CD25/CD127/CD95/CD27 staining was used to isolate CD4+ naive, central memory, regulatory and stem cell-like memory cells by sorting. The table lists this clone with a few counts. Its target is unknown. Overall study findings and caveats: Moderate yet significant TCRB CDR3 shortening was seen in Type 1 diabetes patients in all four CD4+ subsets. Naive, central memory and Treg TCRB repertoires appeared more alike in patients than in healthy donors. Lower insertion and higher deletion counts appeared at VDJ junctions in type 1 diabetes patients.

Reverse transcription of all isolated RNA meant that expressed TCRB transcripts were sequenced. The data were produced by immunoSEQ multiplex PCR, yet TCRdb's version contains in-frame clones alone and is incomplete. The table includes about 700,000 clones, 13% detected once. Trimming took 4 bases from V and 4 from J, leaving 10 bases between them. There are 14 residues in the CDR3. Germline lookup yields CDR1 MNHEY and CDR2 SVGAGI. Sample: naive CD4+ T cells from blood. The receptor's source is a man between 18 and 29 years old with type 1 diabetes. The chain joins TRBV6-5 to TRBJ2-2; D is tentatively TRBD1 or TRBD2 (6 bases each). CDR3 region: CASSWGAGTGELFF. For the CDR3, the DNA is TGTGCCAGCAGTTGGGGGGCAGGCACCGGGGAGCTGTTTTTT.